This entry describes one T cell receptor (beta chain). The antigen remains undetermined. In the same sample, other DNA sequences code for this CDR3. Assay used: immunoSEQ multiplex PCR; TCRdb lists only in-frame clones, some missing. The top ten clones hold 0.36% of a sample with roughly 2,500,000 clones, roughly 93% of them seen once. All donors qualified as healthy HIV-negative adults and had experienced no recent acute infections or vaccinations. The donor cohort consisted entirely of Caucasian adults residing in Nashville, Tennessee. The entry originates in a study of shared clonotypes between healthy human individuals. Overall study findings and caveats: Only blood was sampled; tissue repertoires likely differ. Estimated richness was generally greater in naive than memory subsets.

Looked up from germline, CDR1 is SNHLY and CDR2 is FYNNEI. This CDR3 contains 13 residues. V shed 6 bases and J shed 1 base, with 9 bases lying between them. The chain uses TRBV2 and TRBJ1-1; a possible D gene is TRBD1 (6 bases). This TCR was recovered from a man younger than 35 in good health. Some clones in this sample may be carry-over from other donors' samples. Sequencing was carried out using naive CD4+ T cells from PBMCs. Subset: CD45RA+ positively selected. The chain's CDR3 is CASRDSGNTEAFF. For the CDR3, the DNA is TGTGCCAGCAGGGACAGCGGGAACACTGAAGCTTTCTTT.